The clone carrying this TCR beta chain was observed a few times. TRB rearrangements were amplified by multiplex PCR with BIOMED2 TRB-A/B primers. TCRdb re-called the multiplex PCR reads through MiXCR, storing one row per CDR3 protein. This sample has just over 5,000 distinct CDR3 sequences, with 20% found just once. Blood genomic DNA input for TRB amplification was about 250-500 ng. In germline, CDR1 is SGHRS, CDR2 YFSETQ. V was shortened by 0 bases and J by 9 bases, with 7 bases between the two germline ends. The CDR3 has 13 residues. The entry originates in a study of T and B cells in COVID-19 patients.

V and J are TRBV5-1 and TRBJ1-6; D gene ambiguous. The sequenced sample consisted of blood. The TCR originated in a human donor who had recovered from COVID-19. Here the CDR3 reads CASSLGTSSPLHF. The CDR3 nucleotides are TGCGCCAGCAGCTTGGGAACCAGTTCACCCCTCCACTTT.